This T cell receptor beta chain was profiled in a study of CD8+ T cells in alopecia areata. Broader study findings: Affected lesional scalp, above all in alopecia totalis/universalis, was more clonal than normal scalp.

Once RNA had been extracted, it was reverse transcribed into cDNA to act as the sequencing template. Clones were read by immunoSEQ multiplex PCR, and TCRdb kept only the in-frame ones, dropping some. The sample shows roughly 120,000 clones, none of them appearing just once. Trimming stripped 6 bases from V and 3 bases from J, with 9 bases between. This CDR3 has 13 amino acids. Germline-derived CDR1 and CDR2 are FNHDT and SITEND (reference sequence). The table lists this clone with a few counts. Antigen specificity is unknown. Mouse names are used for the genes. The DNA ends 4 residues before the CDR3 does, and the rest of the CDR3 is filled in from the germline J gene.

The sample taken for sequencing was lesional skin. The chain has TRBV19 and TRBJ1-4; TRBD1 might be the D (6 bases). The TCR sequence derives from a C3H/HeJ mouse with alopecia areata. Mouse strain MHC haplotype: H2-k. The CDR3 reads CASTDRPNERLFF. The DNA read from the CDR3 is TGTGCCAGCACGGACAGACCCAACGAA.